Reported below is one T cell receptor beta chain. What it recognizes is unknown. The ends were cut back, 3 bases at V and 3 bases at J, with 4 bases in the middle. The CDR3 is made up of 12 amino acids. CDR1 is SEHNR, CDR2 FQNEAQ, per germline (reference sequence). The protocol was immunoSEQ multiplex PCR, while the TCRdb copy is restricted to in-frame clones and leaves out a portion. This sample has over 60,000 clones, with roughly 84% found just once. This sample is part of a study of Tregs in tolerant kidney transplant recipients. Regarding the study as a whole: Validation in larger populations is needed because few patients were studied.

Unstimulated Tregs (CD4+CD25+CD127-) and CD4+CD25- non-Tregs were sorted from PBMCs. The TCR comes from a human donor in good health. The V and J genes are TRBV7-9 and TRBJ2-3; D unclear. The sequenced sample was CD4+ T cells from blood. The CDR3: CASSFITDTQYF. The CDR3 DNA reads TGTGCCAGCAGCTTTATAACAGATACGCAGTATTTT.